These 4 T cell receptor beta chains originate from one sample sequenced in a study of T cells in Graves' hyperthyroidism and ophthalmopathy. It was RNA transcripts that yielded the amplified TCR beta CDR3 regions. The primer set for the first-round RT-PCR of the TCR CDR3 was HTBI. From the multiplex PCR reads, TCRdb called clonotypes with MiXCR, one entry per CDR3 protein. Here the sample spans some 700,000 distinct CDR3 sequences, roughly 17% being singletons. Sequencing was performed on blood. These receptors originate from a man in his forties or fifties with Graves' hyperthyroidism.

This sequence joins TRBV19 and TRBJ1-2, with 8 bases matching TRBD1. The CDR3 runs 17 residues. Germline CDR1 reads LNHDA; CDR2 reads SQIVND (reference sequence). The V and J ends lost 5 bases and 0 bases, in that order; junction bases with no gene match: 11. CDR3: CASSFQWGQDPNYGYTF. The DNA for the CDR3 is TGTGCCAGTAGTTTCCAATGGGGACAGGATCCTAACTATGGCTACACCTTC.

This clonotype was seen many times. V gene TRBV12-5 combines with J gene TRBJ2-1, with 7 positions matching TRBD2. V lost 4 bases and J lost 4; bases outside the gene matches: 13. Germline CDR1 and CDR2: LGHNT and FRNRAP. The length of the CDR3 is 17 residues. The CDR3 protein is CASGSIVERDSYNEQFF. The CDR3 coding sequence is TGTGCTAGTGGTTCCATTGTCGAGCGGGATAGTTACAATGAGCAGTTCTTC.

The DNA for the CDR3 is TGCGCCAGCAGCCCGTGGACTAGCGGGACCCTAGATACGCAGTATTTT. Residues: CASSPWTSGTLDTQYF. This chain joins TRBV4-3 and TRBJ2-3; 12 bases are shared with TRBD2. Trimming took 4 bases from V and 5 from J; bases not matched to a gene: 7. The CDR3 consists of 16 residues. Germline V gene data show CDR1 as LGHNA and CDR2 as YSLEER.

This clonotype was counted many times. J is TRBJ2-5 and V is TRBV12-5; 8 positions match TRBD1. CDR1 and CDR2 from the germline V gene are LGHNT and FRNRAP. This CDR3 is built from 15 residues. V shed 2 bases and J 3 bases; nucleotides not matched to a gene: 5. CDR3 DNA: TGTGCTAGTGGTTTGTCCGTGGACAGGGAAGAGACCCAGTACTTC. Encoded protein: CASGLSVDREETQYF.